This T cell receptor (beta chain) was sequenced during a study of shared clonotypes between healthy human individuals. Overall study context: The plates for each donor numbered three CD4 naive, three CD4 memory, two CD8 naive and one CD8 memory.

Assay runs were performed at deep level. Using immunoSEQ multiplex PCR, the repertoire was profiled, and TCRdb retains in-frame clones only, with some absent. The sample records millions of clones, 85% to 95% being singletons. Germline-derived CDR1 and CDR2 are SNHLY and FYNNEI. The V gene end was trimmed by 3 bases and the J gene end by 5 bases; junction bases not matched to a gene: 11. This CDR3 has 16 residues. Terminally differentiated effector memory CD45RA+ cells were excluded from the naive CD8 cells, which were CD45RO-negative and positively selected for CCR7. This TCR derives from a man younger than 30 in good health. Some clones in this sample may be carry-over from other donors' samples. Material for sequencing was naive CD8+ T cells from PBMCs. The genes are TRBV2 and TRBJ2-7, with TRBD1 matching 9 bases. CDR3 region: CASSDSFHRGQDEQYF. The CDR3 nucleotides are TGTGCCAGCAGTGACTCTTTCCACAGGGGGCAGGACGAGCAGTACTTC.